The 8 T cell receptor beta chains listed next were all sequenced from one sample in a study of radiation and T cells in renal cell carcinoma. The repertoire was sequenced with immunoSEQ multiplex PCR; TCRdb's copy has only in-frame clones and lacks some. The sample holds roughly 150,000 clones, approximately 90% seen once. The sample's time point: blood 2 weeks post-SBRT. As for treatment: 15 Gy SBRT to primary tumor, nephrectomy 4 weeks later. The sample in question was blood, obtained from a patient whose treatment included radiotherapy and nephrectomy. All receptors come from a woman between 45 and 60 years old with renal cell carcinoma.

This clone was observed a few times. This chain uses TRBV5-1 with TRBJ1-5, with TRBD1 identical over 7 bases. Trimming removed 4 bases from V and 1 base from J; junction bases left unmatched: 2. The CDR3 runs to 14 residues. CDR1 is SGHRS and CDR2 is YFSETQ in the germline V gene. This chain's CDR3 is CASSTGQSNQPQHF. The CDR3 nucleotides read TGCGCCAGCAGCACGGGACAGAGCAATCAGCCCCAGCATTTT.

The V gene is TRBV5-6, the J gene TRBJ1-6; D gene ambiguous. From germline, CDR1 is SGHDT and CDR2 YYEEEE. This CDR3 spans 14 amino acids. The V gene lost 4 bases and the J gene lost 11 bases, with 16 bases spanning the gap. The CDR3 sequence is CASSPFRGLPPLHF. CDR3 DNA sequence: TGTGCCAGCAGCCCTTTTCGCGGATTGCCACCCCTCCACTTT.

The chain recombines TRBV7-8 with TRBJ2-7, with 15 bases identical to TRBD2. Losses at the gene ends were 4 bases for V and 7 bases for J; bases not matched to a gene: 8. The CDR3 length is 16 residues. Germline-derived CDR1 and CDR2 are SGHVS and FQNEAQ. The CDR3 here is CASSSYGLAGGREQYF. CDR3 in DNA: TGTGCCAGCAGCTCTTACGGACTAGCGGGGGGGAGGGAGCAGTACTTC.

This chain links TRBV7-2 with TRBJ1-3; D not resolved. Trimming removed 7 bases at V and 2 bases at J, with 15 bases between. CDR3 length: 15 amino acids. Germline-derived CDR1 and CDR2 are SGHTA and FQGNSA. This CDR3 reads CASTPDGPTGNTIYF. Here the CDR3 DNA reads TGTGCCAGCACGCCGGATGGGCCGACTGGAAACACCATATATTTT.

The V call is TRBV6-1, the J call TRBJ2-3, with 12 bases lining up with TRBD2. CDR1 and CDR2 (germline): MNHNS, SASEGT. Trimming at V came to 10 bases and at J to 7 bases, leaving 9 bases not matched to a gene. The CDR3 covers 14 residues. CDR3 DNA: TGTGCCACCTCCTCTAGCGGGGGGGCAAATACGCAGTATTTT. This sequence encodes CATSSSGGANTQYF.

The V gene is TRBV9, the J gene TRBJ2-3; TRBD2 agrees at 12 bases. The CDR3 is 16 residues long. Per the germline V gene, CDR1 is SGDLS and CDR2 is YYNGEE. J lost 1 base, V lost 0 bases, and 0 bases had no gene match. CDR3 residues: CASSVGLAGGTDTQYF. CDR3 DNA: TGTGCCAGCAGCGTAGGACTAGCGGGGGGCACAGATACGCAGTATTTT.

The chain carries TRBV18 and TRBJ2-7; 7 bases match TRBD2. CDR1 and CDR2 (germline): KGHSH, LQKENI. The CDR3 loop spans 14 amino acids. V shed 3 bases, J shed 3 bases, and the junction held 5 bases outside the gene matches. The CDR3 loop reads CASSPLGEGYEQYF. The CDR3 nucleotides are TGTGCCAGCTCACCTCTCGGGGAGGGCTACGAGCAGTACTTC.

CDR3 in amino acids: CASRPPRGGTDTQYF. In DNA form, the CDR3 reads TGTGCCAGCAGGCCTCCTCGGGGGGGAACAGATACGCAGTATTTT. This sequence joins TRBV2 and TRBJ2-3; 8 bases agree with TRBD2. With V trimmed by 6 bases and J by 3 bases, 8 bases remained unmatched. The CDR3 totals 15 residues. CDR1 is SNHLY and CDR2 is FYNNEI in the germline V gene.